The next 22 T cell receptor beta chains were all read from a single sample in a study. The sorted Tregs were CD4+CD25+CD127-/low cells. TCRdb re-called the 5' RACE reads with MiXCR, one entry per CDR3 protein. This table has 52,000 or so distinct CDR3 sequences, 20% to 25% appearing once. The sample taken for sequencing was tumor-infiltrating Tregs sorted from the breast tumor. The origin of the receptors is a female donor with breast cancer.

There are many counts of this clonotype. V and J are TRBV2 and TRBJ1-1, with D perhaps matching TRBD1 (5 bases). The germline V and J ends were trimmed by 6 bases and 1 base, with 12 bases remaining between them. The CDR3 is 14 residues long. From germline, CDR1 is SNHLY and CDR2 FYNNEI. The DNA of the CDR3 is TGTGCCAGCAGCTGGAGACAGAAGAACACTGAAGCTTTCTTT. Translating it yields CASSWRQKNTEAFF.

This clonotype has more than one count but fewer than ten. This chain joins TRBV6-1 and TRBJ1-5; no reliable D call. Germline CDR1 and CDR2: MNHNS and SASEGT. CDR3 length equals 14 residues. V shed 1 base and J shed 4 bases, with 8 bases lying between them. CDR3 in amino acids: CASSEGPINQPQHF. The CDR3 region has the DNA TGTGCCAGCAGTGAAGGTCCGATTAATCAGCCCCAGCATTTT.

This clonotype was detected a few times. The rearrangement links TRBV2 to TRBJ2-7; D call uncertain. V shed 7 bases and J shed 7 bases, with 14 bases lying between them. The CDR3 covers 12 residues. The germline V gene has CDR1 SNHLY and CDR2 FYNNEI. CDR3 amino acids: CASKATPGEQYF. The CDR3, as DNA: TGTGCCAGCAAAGCGACACCTGGGGAGCAGTACTTC.

This clonotype is a singleton in its sample. The conserved final phenylalanine or tryptophan is absent from the CDR3, which likely points to a read error. The gene calls are TRBV7-6 and TRBJ2-3, with D perhaps being TRBD1 or TRBD2 (5 bases each). Trimming stripped 5 bases from V and 0 bases from J, with 21 bases between. The length of the CDR3 is 18 residues. Germline V gene sequence: CDR1 SGHVS, CDR2 FNYEAQ. CDR3 DNA: TGTGCCAGCAGCCCTAATTCAGGGAGAAGAGAGAGCACAGATACGCAGTATTTG. This sequence encodes CASSPNSGRRESTDTQYL.

About this clonotype: A junction end diverges from the germline sequence, so it may reflect a read error. In DNA form, the CDR3 reads TGTGCTAGCAGCTTGGGGGGACGGCCGGAGGAGCAGTTCTTC. As protein: CASSLGGRPEEQFF. V usage is TRBV7-7 and J usage is TRBJ2-1, with D maybe TRBD2 (6 bases). Germline V gene data show CDR1 as SSHAT and CDR2 as FNYEAQ (reference sequence). This CDR3 spans 14 amino acids.

This clonotype was seen only a few times. The V call is TRBV7-2, the J call TRBJ2-7, with a weak D call TRBD2 (6 bases). With 4 bases removed from V and 1 base from J, the gap between germline ends came to 14 bases. This CDR3 has 15 amino acids. Germline V gene lookup returns CDR1 SGHTA and CDR2 FQGNSA. This CDR3 reads CASSSWGLTSYEQYF. In DNA, the CDR3 is TGTGCCAGCAGCTCATGGGGACTGACTTCCTACGAGCAGTACTTC.

The rearrangement joins TRBV6-1 to TRBJ2-7; D possibly corresponds to TRBD1 (5 bases). Germline V gives CDR1 MNHNS, CDR2 SASEGT. This CDR3 is 14 amino acids long. Trimming left V 1 base short and J 4 bases short, with 11 bases between. The CDR3 DNA follows: TGTGCCAGCAGTGAAGGTCCTCAGGGTTACGAGCAGTACTTC. Amino acids: CASSEGPQGYEQYF.

This clonotype was detected many times. The V call is TRBV5-1, the J call TRBJ1-4; D may be TRBD1 (6 bases). In germline, CDR1 is SGHRS, CDR2 YFSETQ. Trimming shortened V by 3 bases and J by 8 bases, and 11 bases separated the two germline ends. The CDR3 loop spans 13 amino acids. The CDR3 spells CASSSQGGEKLFF. CDR3 DNA: TGCGCCAGCAGCTCACAGGGAGGGGAAAAACTGTTTTTT.

This clonotype came up a few times. The chain links TRBV7-3 to TRBJ2-2; D uncertain. Trimming shortened V by 4 bases and J by 4 bases, and 7 bases separated the two germline ends. Germline V gene lookup returns CDR1 SGHTA and CDR2 FQGTGA. This CDR3 is built from 13 residues. The DNA for the CDR3 is TGTGCCAGCAGCTCCGCAATCACCGGGGAGCTGTTTTTT. Translating gives CASSSAITGELFF.

This chain connects TRBV15 to TRBJ1-5; TRBD1 aligns across 7 bases. The CDR3 loop spans 15 amino acids. Germline trimming cut 3 bases from V and 3 bases from J; bases unmatched to any gene: 5. Germline loops: CDR1 LNHNV, CDR2 YYDKDF (reference sequence). The CDR3 DNA reads as TGTGCCACCAGCAGTTCCAGGGGGGTCAATCAGCCCCAGCATTTT. It yields the protein CATSSSRGVNQPQHF.

The chain links TRBV7-9 to TRBJ2-4; D could derive from TRBD1 or TRBD2 (5 bases each). This CDR3 is 13 amino acids long. The germline V gene encodes CDR1 SEHNR and CDR2 FQNEAQ (reference sequence). V was clipped by 1 base and J by 7 bases, with 8 bases between them. CDR3 region: CASSLVRENIQYF. Written as DNA, the CDR3 is TGTGCCAGCAGCTTAGTCAGGGAGAACATTCAGTACTTC.

This clonotype came up a few times. The V and J genes are TRBV5-1 and TRBJ1-5; D gene uncertain. Trimming removed 0 bases from V and 0 bases from J, with 7 bases in between. Germline loops: CDR1 SGHRS, CDR2 YFSETQ. The CDR3 extends over 15 amino acids. The CDR3: CASSLAGLSNQPQHF. The DNA of the CDR3 is TGCGCCAGCAGCTTGGCCGGGCTTAGCAATCAGCCCCAGCATTTT.

The chain is built from TRBV5-1 and TRBJ2-3; tentative D call: TRBD2 (6 bases). The CDR3 contains 15 residues. V was clipped by 0 bases and J by 3 bases, with 11 bases between them. Germline CDR1 and CDR2: SGHRS and YFSETQ. In DNA, the CDR3 is TGCGCCAGCAGCTTGGATGGGGAGGATACAGATACGCAGTATTTT. Its protein product is CASSLDGEDTDTQYF.

This clonotype has more than one count but fewer than ten. The rearrangement uses TRBV11-3 and TRBJ2-7, with D maybe TRBD2 (6 bases). This CDR3 comprises 16 residues. The V and J ends lost 5 bases and 7 bases respectively, with 24 bases between them. Germline loops: CDR1 SGHNT, CDR2 YENEEA. CDR3 protein: CASSPGSGTRGEEQYF. For the CDR3, the DNA is TGTGCCAGCAGCCCAGGGTCCGGGACTCGTGGTGAAGAGCAGTACTTC. Full variable domain (rest looked up from reference TRBV11-3 and TRBJ2-7): EAGVVQSPRYKIIEKKQPVAFWCNPISGHNTLYWYLQNLGQGPELLIRYENEEAVDDSQLPKDRFSAERLKGVDSTLKIQPAELGDSAVYLCASSPGSGTRGEEQYFGPGTRLTVT.

This clonotype has more than one count but fewer than ten. The chain carries TRBV7-8 and TRBJ2-5, with 12 bases fitting TRBD2. Losses at the gene ends were 6 bases for V and 6 bases for J; bases not matched to a gene: 5. The CDR3 consists of 14 residues. Germline CDR1 SGHVS, CDR2 FQNEAQ. The CDR3 DNA follows: TGTGCCAGCAGACTGACTAGCGGGAGTCAGACCCAGTACTTC. It yields the protein CASRLTSGSQTQYF.

There are many counts of this clonotype. The V gene is TRBV20-1, the J gene TRBJ1-6; D is unresolved. Looked up from germline, CDR1 is DFQATT and CDR2 is SNEGSKA (reference sequence). With 7 bases removed from V and 7 bases from J, the gap between germline ends came to 11 bases. The CDR3 totals 12 residues. The CDR3 protein is CSVKGGNSPLHF. CDR3 bases: TGCAGTGTCAAGGGAGGGAATTCACCCCTCCACTTT.

The V and J genes are TRBV5-1 and TRBJ2-5; 7 bases map to TRBD1. Germline values: CDR1 SGHRS, CDR2 YFSETQ. The V segment lost 7 bases and the J segment 4 bases; nucleotides outside the gene matches: 10. This CDR3 region has 14 residues. In nucleotides, the CDR3 is TGCGCCAGCGGACAGGCCTCGGGAACAGAGACCCAGTACTTC. Encoded protein: CASGQASGTETQYF.

About this clonotype itself: A much larger clone lies a single base off, so this may be a read error. The chain uses TRBV20-1 and TRBJ1-1; 7 nucleotides align to TRBD1. This CDR3 comprises 13 residues. Germline lookup yields CDR1 DFQATT and CDR2 SNEGSKA (reference sequence). CDR3 residues: CGANPGGYTEAFF. The CDR3 region has the DNA TGCGGTGCTAACCCAGGGGGGTACACTGAAGCTTTCTTT.

This clonotype was counted many times. The chain is built from TRBV6-6 and TRBJ1-2, with 7 bases that match TRBD1. V lost 4 bases and J lost 1; bases outside the gene matches: 6. The CDR3 sequence is 15 residues long. Germline values: CDR1 MNHNY, CDR2 SVGAGI (reference sequence). In DNA form, the CDR3 reads TGTGCCAGCAGTTCCGGGACAGAATTTAACTATGGCTACACCTTC. Protein sequence: CASSSGTEFNYGYTF.

This clonotype has a handful of counts. V and J are TRBV2 and TRBJ2-3, with a weak D call TRBD2 (7 bases). Germline V CDR1 and CDR2: SNHLY, FYNNEI. This CDR3 spans 15 amino acids. The V gene lost 6 bases and the J gene lost 4 bases, with 17 bases spanning the gap. Written as DNA, the CDR3 is TGTGCCAGCAGGCCCTACGGCGGGGGCGCAGATACGCAGTATTTT. This sequence encodes CASRPYGGGADTQYF.

This clonotype turned up a few times. The V and J genes are TRBV12-3 or TRBV12-4 and TRBJ1-4, with a possible D match to TRBD1 (5 bases). Trimming shortened V by 6 bases and J by 8 bases, and 16 bases separated the two germline ends. The CDR3 contains 14 residues. The CDR3 reads CASSWAGRKEKLFF. DNA for the CDR3: TGTGCCAGCAGCTGGGCAGGGCGGAAGGAAAAACTGTTTTTT.

This clonotype was found a few times. The chain has TRBV6-1 and TRBJ2-3, with TRBD2 as a possible D gene (6 bases). Trimming removed 4 bases from V and 12 bases from J, with 17 bases in between. This CDR3 has 13 amino acids. Germline CDR1 and CDR2: MNHNS and SASEGT. The CDR3 bases are TGTGCCAGCAGTGTAGAGACCGGGACTCCACAGTATTTT. It specifies CASSVETGTPQYF.